Shown below are 17 T cell receptor beta chains from a single sample sequenced in a study of T-cell memory formation after mild COVID-19 (dated by TCRdb to the early 2020s). Libraries were prepared through 5' RACE. Sequencing took place on an Illumina NovaSeq 6000. The raw public reads went through TCRdb reprocessing: fastp at Q25, MiXCR clone calling, in-frame beta chains kept. Rows are combined by CDR3 protein, so each entry shows the most common genes and DNA. This sample gives 30,000 to 45,000 distinct CDR3 sequences in total; about an eighth of them show up just once. The ten largest clones take up over 25% of the sample. Sequenced sample: PBMCs or a T cell subset sorted from them (not recorded which). These receptors were obtained from a man between 18 and 29 years old who had mild COVID-19 (a few samples of this study predate the infection). The sample titles of this study are shuffled in the database, so cell type and time point are left out; the donor was told from shared clones.

V is TRBV19 and J is TRBJ1-2; D is unclear. The V gene lost 4 bases and the J gene lost 8 bases, with 11 bases spanning the gap. This CDR3 region has 12 residues. From germline, CDR1 is LNHDA and CDR2 SQIVND (reference sequence). CDR3 nucleotide sequence: TGTGCCAGTAGTAGGGCAACGTACGGCTACACCTTC. Protein sequence: CASSRATYGYTF.

This clonotype was detected many times. The chain links TRBV11-2 to TRBJ1-1; D gene uncertain. The germline CDR1 and CDR2 sequences are SGHAT and FQNNGV. The CDR3 runs 16 residues. With 4 bases removed from V and 3 bases from J, the gap between germline ends came to 18 bases. This chain's CDR3 is CASSSTQRVVHTEAFF. CDR3 sequence (DNA): TGTGCCAGCAGCTCTACCCAGAGGGTGGTCCACACTGAAGCTTTCTTT.

This clonotype has a count of ten or more. The rearrangement joins TRBV9 to TRBJ2-1; the D is unclear. The CDR3 loop spans 14 amino acids. CDR1 and CDR2 from the germline V gene are SGDLS and YYNGEE. The V end was cut by 5 bases, the J end by 0 bases, with 9 bases between. CDR3 region: CASSEKSSYNEQFF. The CDR3 DNA is TGTGCCAGCAGTGAAAAGAGCTCCTACAATGAGCAGTTCTTC.

This clonotype was seen ten or more times. The chain recombines TRBV7-2 with TRBJ1-3; 8 nucleotides agree with TRBD1. The CDR3 extends over 15 amino acids. Germline trimming cut 4 bases from V and 2 bases from J; bases unmatched to any gene: 4. The germline gives CDR1 SGHTA, CDR2 FQGNSA. The CDR3 coding sequence is TGTGCCAGCAGCTCCTGGACAGGGACTGGAAACACCATATATTTT. Encoded protein: CASSSWTGTGNTIYF.

This clonotype was detected many times. V gene TRBV4-2 combines with J gene TRBJ2-3, with 8 nucleotides matching TRBD2. V trimming: 5 bases; J trimming: 2 bases; junction bases outside the gene matches: 6. The germline V gene has CDR1 LGHNA and CDR2 YNFKEQ. The CDR3 is 15 amino acids. Written as DNA, the CDR3 is TGTGCCAGCAGCTTTAGCGGGGAAACCACAGATACGCAGTATTTT. Translating it yields CASSFSGETTDTQYF.

The chain carries TRBV12-3 or TRBV12-4 and TRBJ2-7, with TRBD1 matching 10 bases. After removal of 5 bases from V and 6 bases from J, the junction contained 10 bases not matched to a gene. CDR3 length: 15 residues. CDR3 amino acids: CASSETGGVSGEQYF. DNA of the CDR3: TGTGCCAGCAGTGAGACAGGGGGCGTCTCTGGCGAGCAGTACTTC.

This clonotype was recorded at least ten times. The gene calls are TRBV29-1 and TRBJ1-1; possible D gene TRBD1, 6 bases. Trimming took 7 bases from V and 1 from J, leaving 10 bases between them. The germline CDR1 and CDR2 sequences are SQVTM and ANQGSEA. The CDR3 consists of 12 residues. CDR3 DNA sequence: TGCAGCGGACAGACAGGGAACACTGAAGCTTTCTTT. Protein sequence: CSGQTGNTEAFF.

Ten or more counts support this clonotype. The chain links TRBV6-1 to TRBJ2-2; TRBD1 matches at 9 bases. From germline, CDR1 is MNHNS and CDR2 SASEGT. This CDR3 is built from 15 residues. Germline trimming cut 1 base from V and 3 bases from J; bases unmatched to any gene: 0. The CDR3 protein is CASSEGTGDTGELFF. The DNA of the CDR3 is TGTGCCAGCAGTGAAGGGACAGGGGACACCGGGGAGCTGTTTTTT.

The rearrangement links TRBV30 to TRBJ2-2; 8 bases are shared with TRBD1. The CDR3 is 13 amino acids. V was pared by 3 bases and J by 6 bases, with 3 bases of the junction left unmatched. Germline CDR1 is GTSNPN and CDR2 is SVGIG (reference sequence). CDR3 DNA sequence: TGTGCCTGGAGCCGACAGGGGTCCGGGGAGCTGTTTTTT. It translates to CAWSRQGSGELFF.

The chain combines TRBV7-9 with TRBJ1-1; D not certain. CDR1 and CDR2 from the germline V gene are SEHNR and FQNEAQ (reference sequence). Trimming left V 2 bases short and J 3 bases short, with 4 bases between. This CDR3 has 12 amino acids. The CDR3 DNA reads TGTGCCAGCAGCTTACAGCACACTGAAGCTTTCTTT. This encodes CASSLQHTEAFF. Combining the CDR3 with reference TRBV7-9 and TRBJ1-1 gives the whole variable domain DTGVSQNPRHKITKRGQNVTFRCDPISEHNRLYWYRQTLGQGPEFLTYFQNEAQLEKSRLLSDRFSAERPKGSFSTLEIQRTEQGDSAMYLCASSLQHTEAFFGQGTRLTVV.

This clonotype was seen a handful of times. The rearrangement links TRBV28 to TRBJ1-2; D perhaps matches TRBD1 (6 bases). The CDR3 is 16 residues long. Germline lookup yields CDR1 MDHEN and CDR2 SYDVKM. V shed 4 bases and J shed 3 bases, with 18 bases lying between them. CDR3 sequence: CASSSLTGGADYGYTF. In nucleotides, the CDR3 is TGTGCCAGCAGTTCCTTAACGGGGGGGGCGGACTATGGCTACACCTTC.

The sample holds many counts of this clonotype. The chain joins TRBV2 to TRBJ1-5; the D is unclear. In germline, CDR1 is SNHLY, CDR2 FYNNEI. The CDR3 contains 13 residues. V lost 6 bases to trimming and J lost 6 bases, with 12 bases between them. CDR3 bases: TGTGCCAGCAGGCGGGTGGAAGGTCAGCCCCAGCATTTT. Protein sequence: CASRRVEGQPQHF. The full variable domain, rest sourced from reference TRBV2 and TRBJ1-5, is EPEVTQTPSHQVTQMGQEVILRCVPISNHLYFYWYRQILGQKVEFLVSFYNNEISEKSEIFDDQFSVERPDGSNFTLKIRSTKLEDSAMYFCASRRVEGQPQHFGDGTRLSIL.

The chain has TRBV7-8 and TRBJ1-2; D remains unclear. The CDR3 totals 13 residues. Germline loops: CDR1 SGHVS, CDR2 FQNEAQ. The V end lost 1 base, the J end lost 4 bases, and 7 bases lay between the germline ends. Written as DNA, the CDR3 is TGTGCCAGCAGCTTAGGGCGGGGCTATGGCTACACCTTC. As protein: CASSLGRGYGYTF. Combining the CDR3 with reference TRBV7-8 and TRBJ1-2 gives the whole variable domain GAGVSQSPRYKVAKRGQDVALRCDPISGHVSLFWYQQALGQGPEFLTYFQNEAQLDKSGLPSDRFFAERPEGSVSTLKIQRTQQEDSAVYLCASSLGRGYGYTFGSGTRLTVV.

Many counts were recorded for this clonotype. The chain combines TRBV9 with TRBJ2-2; D possibly uses TRBD1 or TRBD2 (6 bases each). The CDR3 extends over 16 amino acids. V was clipped by 4 bases and J by 5 bases, with 18 bases between them. Germline V CDR1 and CDR2: SGDLS, YYNGEE. In nucleotides, the CDR3 is TGTGCCAGCAGCCCCCAAATTATAGGGGGGACCGGGGAGCTGTTTTTT. Protein: CASSPQIIGGTGELFF.

This clonotype was counted at least ten times. The V and J genes are TRBV5-1 and TRBJ1-6; D remains unclear. The V end lost 4 bases, the J end lost 9 bases, and 20 bases lay between the germline ends. In germline, CDR1 is SGHRS, CDR2 YFSETQ. The CDR3 covers 16 residues. The CDR3 bases are TGCGCCAGCAGCGAGAGTATCGAGGTCTCTAGTTCACCCCTCCACTTT. This encodes CASSESIEVSSSPLHF.

Many counts were recorded for this clonotype. V gene TRBV7-2 combines with J gene TRBJ2-4, with 8 bases fitting TRBD2. CDR3 length: 17 residues. CDR1 SGHTA and CDR2 FQGNSA come from the germline V gene. Germline trimming cut 5 bases from V and 0 bases from J; bases unmatched to any gene: 9. The DNA for the CDR3 is TGTGCCAGCAGCCCGGGAGGGGCGGGGGCAGCCAAAAACATTCAGTACTTC. Its protein is CASSPGGAGAAKNIQYF.

This clonotype has a count of ten or more. The V and J genes are TRBV3-1 and TRBJ2-1, with a weak D call TRBD1 (5 bases). The CDR3 contains 15 residues. Per the germline V gene, CDR1 is LGHDT and CDR2 is YNNKEL (reference sequence). The V end was cut by 5 bases, the J end by 4 bases, with 15 bases between. The CDR3 DNA is TGTGCCAGCAGCAAAAGGGCCGACAGTTACAATGAGCAGTTCTTC. Its translation: CASSKRADSYNEQFF.